This record looks at one T cell receptor beta chain sequence and its context. Its antigen is still unknown. Nothing much larger sits one base from this clone, and base qualities are not available. TCR beta CDR3 regions were amplified from RNA transcripts. The first round of RT-PCR for the TCR CDR3 was performed with the HTBI primer set and the Qiagen OneStep RT-PCR kit. Libraries were constructed in a second round of multiplex PCR, after which size selection and purification were performed. The libraries were sequenced on an Illumina HiSeq2000 using paired-end 100 bp reads. The study's processing was this. SOAPnuke was used to process the raw data, removing reads that contained adapters or uncalled bases, had a mean Phred below 15, or lacked an exact match to the constant primer or identifier. High-quality paired reads were merged using COPE v1.2.5, and each unique nucleotide sequence was defined as a clonotype. MiTCR v1.1 was used to align the clonotypes against IMGT TRBV, TRBD and TRBJ reference segments. The analysis included only V-J combinations with a frequency above 0.0001, which together covered approximately 99% of the repertoires. A TCS score was defined as the ratio between F50 (clonal expansion) and ExV (chaos), using BLOSUM62-based TCRdist between CDR3 peptides within each V-J. Welch's t-statistics and random forest reduced around 520 V-J features to about 13, which were used in a naive Bayes classifier (R e1071). TCRdb reworked the public reads: Q25 trimming with fastp, MiXCR clone assembly, productive beta chains retained. Every distinct CDR3 protein forms one entry, paired with its most common genes and DNA. TCRdb assigned the V and J calls; the authors' analysis was not used. For this sample there are 370,000 or so distinct CDR3 sequences; less than 15% appear just once. The leading ten clones occupy around 20% of the sample.

The hyperthyroidism patients were between 18 and 65 years old and newly diagnosed, with a disease duration of less than 2 months. Any patient with an uncontrolled infection, another autoimmune disease, pregnancy or lactation was excluded. Diagnoses were based on clinical symptoms, serum thyroxine and TRAb, thyroid ultrasound and orbital computed tomography. Blood from progressor patients was drawn when they were first diagnosed with hyperthyroidism, before any ophthalmopathy symptoms appeared. PBMCs were isolated from roughly 10 ml of fresh peripheral blood by Ficoll-Paque density gradient centrifugation. Progressor patients were first diagnosed with Graves' hyperthyroidism and then developed ophthalmopathy during follow-up. Total RNA was extracted with Trizol reagent, and quality was checked on an Agilent 2100 Bioanalyzer. The data belong to a study of T cells in Graves' hyperthyroidism and ophthalmopathy (dated by TCRdb to the late 2010s). In terms of the full investigation: Peripheral blood was collected at initial diagnosis, before any treatment. TCR V-J signatures able to tell the groups apart were searched for in a discovery cohort of around 95 patients, of whom around 42 had Graves' ophthalmopathy and 55 to 65 had stable Graves' hyperthyroidism. Whether ophthalmopathy could be predicted prospectively was tested in an independent validation cohort made up of under 20 hyperthyroidism patients plus 17 patients who later progressed to ophthalmopathy. TCR Vbeta CDR3 sequencing of fewer than 150 peripheral blood samples (roughly 43 ophthalmopathy, 75 or so hyperthyroidism and some 17 progressor patients) is reported in the paper. Following sampling, methimazole starting at 30 mg daily was given to hyperthyroidism patients, and high-dose intravenous methylprednisolone was given to ophthalmopathy patients. The 75 to 100 discovery patients were divided at random into training and test sets in a 7:3 ratio. The study also compared thyroid tissue and blood T-cell repertoires from roughly six Graves' hyperthyroidism patients. Beyond this particular receptor, the publication reports: In validation, the model predicted progression to ophthalmopathy a median of about 5.9 months before onset, with about 70% sensitivity and roughly 72% specificity. Most expanded thyroid clonotypes (frequency above 0.001) were also detected in blood, a finding suggesting that blood repertoires may reflect thyroid immune responses. Sample size was not statistically predetermined, and investigators were not blinded to group allocation. In cross-validation, a model built on a 13 V-J signature told ophthalmopathy apart from stable hyperthyroidism with 85% to 90% sensitivity and around 84% specificity, and in testing the same model reached 80%/75%.

Its CDR3 holds 12 amino acids, cysteine through phenylalanine. Only the CDR3 part of the read is kept: 36 bases, read in frame from the first base. In the germline V gene (reference sequence), CDR1 corresponds to SEHNR and CDR2 to FQNEAQ. A distance of 8 bases separates the germline ends of V and J, which lose 8 bases and 0 bases respectively. The receptor comes from a man younger than 40 with Graves' hyperthyroidism that later progressed to Graves' ophthalmopathy. Specimen: blood. The sequence joins TRBV7-9 to TRBJ2-7; matching of 5 bases hints at TRBD2 as the D gene. For the CDR3, the sequence is CASRGTSYEQYF. The sequenced DNA: TGTGCCAGCCGGGGAACCTCCTACGAGCAGTACTTC.